This note documents a single T cell receptor beta chain sequence. The antigen is not known. A much larger clone differs by one base, so this may be a read error. The record originates from a study of regulatory T cells in long-lasting Graves disease. Overall study results and limits: Persistent cases favored TRBV28, TRBJ1-2 and TRBJ2-5.

Time point defined: newly diagnosed GD, antithyroid drugs for less than 3 months. Researchers made the TCR library from RNA that was extracted from PBMCs. Researchers made TCR beta libraries by using iRepertoire HTBI primers and running Arm-PCR on CDR3 regions. A single record per CDR3 protein comes from TCRdb applying MiXCR to the multiplex PCR reads. This sample has roughly 400,000 distinct CDR3 sequences, with around 17% found just once. Germline V gives CDR1 SGDLS, CDR2 YYNGEE. Trimming at V came to 3 bases and at J to 10 bases, leaving 11 bases not matched to a gene. This CDR3 is 15 amino acids long. The same data also contributed to another study, on T cells in Graves' hyperthyroidism and ophthalmopathy. That source adds: The model made its ophthalmopathy prediction, and onset followed a median about 6.8 months later.

The V call is TRBV9, the J call TRBJ2-1, with TRBD2 identical over 9 bases. The sample was peripheral blood mononuclear cells (PBMCs), taken at new diagnosis, from a patient treated with antithyroid drugs. This clonotype was sampled from a woman younger than 30 with Graves disease. The DNA of the CDR3 is TGTGCCAGCAGCGGACTAGCGGAATCTCACTACGAGCAGTTCTTC. This gives the protein CASSGLAESHYEQFF.